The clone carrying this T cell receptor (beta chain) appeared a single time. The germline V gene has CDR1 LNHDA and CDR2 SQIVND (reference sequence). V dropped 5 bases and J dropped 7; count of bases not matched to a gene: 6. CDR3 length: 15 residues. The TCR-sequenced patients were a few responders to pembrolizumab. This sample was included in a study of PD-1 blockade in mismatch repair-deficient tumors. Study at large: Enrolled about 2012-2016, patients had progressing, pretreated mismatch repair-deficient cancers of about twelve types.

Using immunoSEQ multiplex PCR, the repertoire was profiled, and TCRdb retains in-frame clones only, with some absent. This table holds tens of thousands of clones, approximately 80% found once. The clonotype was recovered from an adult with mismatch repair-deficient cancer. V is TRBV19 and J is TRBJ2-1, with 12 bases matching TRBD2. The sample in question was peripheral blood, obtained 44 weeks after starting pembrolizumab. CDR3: CASSPRTSGVNEQFF. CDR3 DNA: TGTGCCAGTAGTCCAAGGACTAGCGGGGTAAATGAGCAGTTCTTC.